This T cell receptor (beta chain) was identified in a study of shared clonotypes between healthy human individuals. General observations from the study: When compared with the clonotypes that were shared by all four sorted-subset donors, the non-shared clonotypes turned out to have lower generation probabilities.

Repertoires were generated with immunoSEQ multiplex PCR, while TCRdb's copy carries only in-frame clones and drops some. The sample contains about 710,000 clones, about three quarters of which appear only once. Germline lookup yields CDR1 SGHAT and CDR2 FQNNGV. This CDR3 region has 11 residues. The V end was cut by 5 bases, the J end by 5 bases, with 7 bases between. Of note for this clone: The antigen remains undetermined.

Sequenced sample: memory CD4+ T cells sorted from blood. Subset indicated: CD45RA-negative fraction. The chain recombines TRBV11-2 with TRBJ2-7; D uncertain. The sequence was collected from a woman in her 30s in good health. The CDR3 protein is CASSTQDEQYF. The CDR3 region has the DNA TGTGCCAGCAGCACCCAGGACGAGCAGTACTTC. Drawing the rest from reference TRBV11-2 and TRBJ2-7, the complete variable domain is EAGVAQSPRYKIIEKRQSVAFWCNPISGHATLYWYQQILGQGPKLLIQFQNNGVVDDSQLPKDRFSAERLKGVDSTLKIQPAKLEDSAVYLCASSTQDEQYFGPGTRLTVT.